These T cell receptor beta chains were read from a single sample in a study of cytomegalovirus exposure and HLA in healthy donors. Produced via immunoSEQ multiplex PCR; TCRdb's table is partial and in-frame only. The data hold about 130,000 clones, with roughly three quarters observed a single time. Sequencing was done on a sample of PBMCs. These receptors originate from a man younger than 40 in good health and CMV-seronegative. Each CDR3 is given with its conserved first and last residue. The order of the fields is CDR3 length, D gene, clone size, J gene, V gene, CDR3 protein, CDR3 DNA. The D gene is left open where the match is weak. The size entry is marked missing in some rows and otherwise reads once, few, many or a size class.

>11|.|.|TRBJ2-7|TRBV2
CASKEVYEQYF
TGTGCCAGCAAGGAGGTGTACGAGCAGTACTTC
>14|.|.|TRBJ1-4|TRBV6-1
CASSLRDKDEKLFF
TGTGCCAGCAGTCTCCGGGACAAAGATGAAAAACTGTTTTTT
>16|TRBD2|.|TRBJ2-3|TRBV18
CASSLREGRRTDTQYF
TGTGCCAGCTCACTTCGGGAGGGCCGGCGCACAGATACGCAGTATTTT
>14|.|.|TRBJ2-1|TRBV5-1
CASSLESSHGEQFF
TGCGCCAGCAGCTTGGAGTCTAGTCATGGGGAGCAGTTCTTC
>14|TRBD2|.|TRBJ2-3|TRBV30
CAWGLAGGTDTQYF
TGTGCCTGGGGACTAGCGGGAGGGACAGATACGCAGTATTTT
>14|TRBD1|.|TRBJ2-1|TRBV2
CASNRMTGGDEQFF
TGTGCCAGCAACCGGATGACAGGGGGCGATGAGCAGTTCTTC
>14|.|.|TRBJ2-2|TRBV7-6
CASSTRLDTGELFF
TGTGCCAGCAGCACACGACTGGACACCGGGGAGCTGTTTTTT
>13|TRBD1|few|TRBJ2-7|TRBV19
CASSTDRYYEQYF
TGTGCCAGTAGTACGGACAGGTACTACGAGCAGTACTTC
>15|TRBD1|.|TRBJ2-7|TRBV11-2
CASSMTGTVMGEQYF
TGTGCCAGCAGTATGACAGGGACCGTCATGGGTGAGCAGTACTTC
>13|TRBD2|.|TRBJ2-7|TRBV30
CAGTSADSYEQYF
TGTGCCGGGACTAGCGCAGACTCCTACGAGCAGTACTTC
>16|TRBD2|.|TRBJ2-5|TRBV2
CASSEMASGGQETQYF
TGTGCCAGCAGTGAAATGGCTAGCGGAGGTCAAGAGACCCAGTACTTC
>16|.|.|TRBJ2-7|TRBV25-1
CASSEWGQGSSYEQYF
TGTGCCAGCAGTGAATGGGGGCAGGGCAGCTCCTACGAGCAGTACTTC
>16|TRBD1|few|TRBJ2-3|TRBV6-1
CASSGPPRGWTDTQYF
TGTGCCAGCAGTGGACCCCCCAGGGGGTGGACAGATACGCAGTATTTT
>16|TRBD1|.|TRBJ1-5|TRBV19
CASRTVGGTGGQPQHF
TGTGCCAGTAGGACTGTGGGCGGGACAGGTGGTCAGCCCCAGCATTTT
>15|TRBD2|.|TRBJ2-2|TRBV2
CARRSTSANTGELFF
TGTGCCAGAAGAAGTACTAGCGCGAACACCGGGGAGCTGTTTTTT